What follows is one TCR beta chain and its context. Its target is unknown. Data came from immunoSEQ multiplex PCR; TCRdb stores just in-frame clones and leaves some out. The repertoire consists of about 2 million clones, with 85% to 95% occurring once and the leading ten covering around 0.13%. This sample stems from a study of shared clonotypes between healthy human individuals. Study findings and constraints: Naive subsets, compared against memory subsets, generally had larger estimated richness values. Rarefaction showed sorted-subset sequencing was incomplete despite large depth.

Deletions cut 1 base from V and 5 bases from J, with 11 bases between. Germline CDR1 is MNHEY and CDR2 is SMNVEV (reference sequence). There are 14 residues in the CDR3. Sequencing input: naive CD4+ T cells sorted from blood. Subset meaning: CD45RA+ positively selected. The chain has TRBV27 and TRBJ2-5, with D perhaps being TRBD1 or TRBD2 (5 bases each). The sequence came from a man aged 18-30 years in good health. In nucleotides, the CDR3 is TGTGCCAGCAGTTTATATGGGGGTACGGAGACCCAGTACTTC. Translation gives CASSLYGGTETQYF.